This T cell receptor beta chain is drawn from a study of tumor and adjacent non-tumor tissue in lung cancer. Study-wide background: Histology: around twelve adenocarcinoma, a couple of squamous cell carcinoma, 1 small cell lung cancer. Each sample yielded a few million productive TCRbeta reads on average. Study-wide results and limits: Top 100 clones took a larger repertoire share in normal lung. Compared with tumor, normal lung showed significantly lower TCR diversity.

Three rounds of nested PCR, following a modified ARM-PCR protocol, produced the TCRbeta library. MiXCR was run by TCRdb on the multiplex PCR reads, yielding one entry per CDR3 protein. The sample has 75,000 to 80,000 distinct CDR3 sequences, over 80% seen once. Germline V gene data show CDR1 as DFQATT and CDR2 as SNEGSKA (reference sequence). CDR3 length: 12 residues. The V end was cut by 5 bases, the J end by 6 bases, with 11 bases between. This sample's RNA came from whole unsorted tissue. Note on this clonotype: The antigen is unknown. In this CDR3 the conserved last residue, phenylalanine or tryptophan, is missing, so a read error is likely.

This chain links TRBV20-1 with TRBJ1-3; a possible D gene is TRBD1 (5 bases). Specimen: lung tumor tissue. The TCR was taken from a woman between 50 and 59 years old with non-small cell lung cancer. The CDR3 DNA reads TGCAGTGCTCGGGCGGGGCAAAACACCATATATTTG. It yields the protein CSARAGQNTIYL.